These T cell receptor beta chains were read from a single sample in a study of HIV-infected patients and healthy controls. TCRdb reprocessed the 5' RACE reads via MiXCR and lists one record per CDR3 protein. The profile covers roughly 9,400 distinct CDR3 sequences, with about 9% appearing a single time and 22% taken by the ten largest. Material: blood, obtained during antiretroviral therapy. The receptors were gathered from an adult with HIV infection. Both conserved end residues are part of each CDR3. Only some rows state a clone size, as once, few, many or a class for expanded clones.

v_call | clone_size | cdr3_aa
TRBV7-8 | . | CASSLSGGLDTQYF
TRBV24-1 | few | CATSGIRDRSDNEQFF
TRBV4-2 | medium-sized | CASSQEGQNNQPQHF
TRBV12-3/TRBV12-4 | medium-sized | CASSVASGGQETQYF
TRBV20-1 | many | CSARDPRQGINYGYTF
TRBV7-2 | many | CASSLWHSGGAQNTGELFF
TRBV10-3 | many | CAISESGEQFF
TRBV6-6 | many | CASSYPEEGANEKLFF
TRBV4-2 | few | CASSQMKAKQETQYF
TRBV27 | medium-sized | CASSMSVGTGELFF
TRBV13 | medium-sized | CASSLRGLGMNTEAFF
TRBV30 | . | CAWSFTTGKGYTF
TRBV6-1 | many | CASSEGPPYGYTF
TRBV15 | many | CATSRARAGANVLTF
TRBV2 | many | CASSEAGTSGLAYEQYF
TRBV5-1 | medium-sized | CASSLAGVGTDTQYF
TRBV12-5 | many | CASGLVSRSNEQFF
TRBV10-3 | few | CAISERTMGEAFF
TRBV3-1 | many | CASSQELAGVFAYEQYF
TRBV12-3/TRBV12-4 | many | CASSRASTGVPSYEQYF
TRBV5-1 | many | CASSLGASGTANTGELFF
TRBV3-1 | medium-sized | CASSQGIVEQFF
TRBV11-3 | . | CASSLEAGGYNNEQFF
TRBV25-1 | few | CATRGPRRITMNTEAFF
TRBV6-5 | . | CASSYQQGTTEAFF
TRBV29-1 | few | CSVSGQGQPQHF
TRBV6-2/TRBV6-3 | . | CASSYLILAGVGNEQFF
TRBV5-1 | many | CASTFSGGDTEAFF
TRBV20-1 | few | CSAPGQGSYNEQFF
TRBV5-6 | medium-sized | CASSLERGGIYNEQFF
TRBV12-3/TRBV12-4 | many | CASNGGRAYNEQFF
TRBV3-1 | . | CASSTSSGGIIHEQFF
TRBV7-6 | many | CASSLAPGGGETQYF
TRBV5-1 | medium-sized | CASSPVPGQGSTDTQYF
TRBV7-3 | many | CASSSGLGETQYF
TRBV11-2 | medium-sized | CASSLGTGPHTDTQYF
TRBV29-1 | . | CSVESGAGEGGYTF
TRBV5-1 | . | CASSFATGRGNTIYF
TRBV6-5 | many | CASSRREGTEAFF
TRBV25-1 | many | CASRVGGGKLFF
TRBV5-5 | . | CASSWGRTPNTEAFF
TRBV10-3 | . | CAIRDSMNTEAFF
TRBV28 | many | CASSPPRFYGYTF
TRBV19 | many | CASSGRDRITTNEKLFF
TRBV12-3/TRBV12-4 | many | CASSFGEYEQYF
TRBV7-8 | medium-sized | CASSPKRPPTNEKLFF
TRBV5-1 | many | CASEGTGMYNEQFF
TRBV2 | . | CASSPGQFNEQFF
TRBV4-2 | few | CASSQDSGLNSPLHF
TRBV10-3 | many | CAISPGQGNTIYF
TRBV12-3/TRBV12-4 | . | CASSLTGDGGYTF
TRBV5-1 | many | CASSSVAGDQPQHF